This T cell receptor (beta chain) is from a study of cytomegalovirus exposure and HLA in healthy donors. Germline V gene sequence: CDR1 MDHEN, CDR2 SYDVKM. V shed 4 bases, J shed 4 bases, and the junction held 9 bases outside the gene matches. CDR3 length equals 15 residues. This clone was seen a few times. It was with 60 Vbeta and 13 Jbeta primers that the PCR ran. Method: immunoSEQ multiplex PCR; TCRdb's copy keeps in-frame clones and lacks some. The table shows some 120,000 clones, with around 73% occurring only once. The receptor comes from a man aged 55 to 69 in good health and CMV-seropositive. The V and J genes are TRBV28 and TRBJ1-1; 7 bases match TRBD1. Material: PBMCs. The CDR3 coding sequence is TGTGCCAGCAGTTCTTCCAGGGGGAGTGCCACTGAAGCTTTCTTT. Amino acids: CASSSSRGSATEAFF.